Listed here are 24 T cell receptor beta chains from one sample, sequenced in a study of siplizumab effects on memory and regulatory T cells. Profiling relied on immunoSEQ multiplex PCR, and the TCRdb table lists in-frame clones only, not all of them. The sample comprises approximately 100,000 clones, about 90% of which are singletons, and 2.5% to 3% rests with the top ten. Sequencing input: CD4+ T cells sorted from blood. The receptors originated from a human donor in good health. Some clones in this sample may be carry-over from other donors' samples.

V is TRBV5-1 and J is TRBJ2-7, with TRBD2 identical over 11 bases. Germline lookup yields CDR1 SGHRS and CDR2 YFSETQ. V shed 4 bases and J 1 base; nucleotides not matched to a gene: 4. The CDR3 extends over 15 amino acids. The CDR3 loop reads CASSLGTSGSYEQYF. The DNA for the CDR3 is TGCGCCAGCAGCCTAGGGACTAGCGGATCCTACGAGCAGTACTTC.

This clone has just one count. The J gene is TRBJ2-5, the V gene TRBV14; unclear D gene. This CDR3 comprises 13 residues. V gave up 1 base and J gave up 5 bases, with 8 bases separating them. Germline lookup yields CDR1 SGHDN and CDR2 FVKESK. CDR3: CASSQVPAETQYF. In DNA form, the CDR3 reads TGTGCCAGCAGCCAAGTGCCGGCCGAGACCCAGTACTTC. Full variable domain (missing parts from reference TRBV14 and TRBJ2-5): EAGVTQFPSHSVIEKGQTVTLRCDPISGHDNLYWYRRVMGKEIKFLLHFVKESKQDESGMPNNRFLAERTGGTYSTLKVQPAELEDSGVYFCASSQVPAETQYFGPGTRLLVL.

This clone was detected once. The chain joins TRBV6-5 to TRBJ1-1; no clear D. This CDR3 has 12 residues. V dropped 2 bases and J dropped 6 bases, with 7 bases sitting between them. Germline V gene data show CDR1 as MNHEY and CDR2 as SVGAGI. The CDR3 here is CASSYGSPEAFF. CDR3 DNA: TGTGCCAGCAGTTACGGTTCGCCTGAAGCTTTCTTT.

This sequence joins TRBV28 and TRBJ2-7; 8 bases are shared with TRBD2. In germline, CDR1 is MDHEN, CDR2 SYDVKM. The CDR3 runs to 15 residues. J gave up 1 base and V 7 bases, and 9 bases lay outside the gene matches. CDR3 in amino acids: CASTEAGVVSYEQYF. The CDR3 region has the DNA TGTGCCAGCACGGAAGCGGGAGTAGTTTCCTACGAGCAGTACTTC.

J is TRBJ1-2 and V is TRBV28; 12 positions match TRBD1. Germline V gene lookup returns CDR1 MDHEN and CDR2 SYDVKM. Losses at the gene ends were 1 base for V and 6 bases for J; bases not matched to a gene: 6. This CDR3 region has 16 residues. CDR3 bases: TGTGCCAGCAGTTTATATGGGGACAGGGGGCGGGATGGCTACACCTTC. It is translated as CASSLYGDRGRDGYTF.

CDR3 DNA sequence: TGTGCCAGCAACCGACTAGCGCTGCCTAGCACAGATACGCAGTATTTT. Translating gives CASNRLALPSTDTQYF. V gene TRBV2 combines with J gene TRBJ2-3; the match to TRBD2 covers 8 bases. The CDR3 is 16 residues long. CDR1 and CDR2 from the germline V gene are SNHLY and FYNNEI. The V segment lost 7 bases and the J segment 0 bases; nucleotides outside the gene matches: 9.

The genes are TRBV6-5 and TRBJ2-5; no firm D call. Trimming took 6 bases from V and 5 from J, leaving 4 bases between them. Germline V gene sequence: CDR1 MNHEY, CDR2 SVGAGI. The CDR3 loop spans 10 amino acids. The DNA for the CDR3 is TGTGCCAGCAGACGGGAGACCCAGTACTTC. Its translation: CASRRETQYF.

The chain is built from TRBV20-1 and TRBJ1-2; D unclear. The CDR3 contains 10 residues. Trimming cost V 5 bases and J 4 bases, with 5 bases left between them. Germline CDR1 DFQATT, CDR2 SNEGSKA (reference sequence). CDR3 nucleotides: TGCAGTGCTCATATCTATGGCTACACCTTC. Its protein product is CSAHIYGYTF.

The CDR3 coding sequence is TGTGCCAGTAGTCCCCCGGGGAATACCTACGAGCAGTACTTC. Translated: CASSPPGNTYEQYF. The chain is built from TRBV19 and TRBJ2-7, with D maybe TRBD2 (5 bases). Per the germline V gene, CDR1 is LNHDA and CDR2 is SQIVND (reference sequence). V lost 5 bases to trimming and J lost 2 bases, with 13 bases between them. The CDR3 has 14 residues. Complete variable domain (other parts from reference TRBV19 and TRBJ2-7): DGGITQSPKYLFRKEGQNVTLSCEQNLNHDAMYWYRQDPGQGLRLIYYSQIVNDFQKGDIAEGYSVSREKKESFPLTVTSAQKNPTAFYLCASSPPGNTYEQYFGPGTRLTVT.

This clone was detected only once. The chain is built from TRBV19 and TRBJ1-1; 8 nucleotides match TRBD1. Looked up from germline, CDR1 is LNHDA and CDR2 is SQIVND (reference sequence). The CDR3 contains 14 residues. The junction had 10 bases not matched to a gene; V was cut back by 8 bases and J by 5 bases. CDR3 in DNA: TGTGCCAGTCAGCAGGGGGCGAGGAGGACTGAAGCTTTCTTT. Protein sequence: CASQQGARRTEAFF.

The V call is TRBV27, the J call TRBJ1-1, with D tentatively TRBD1 (5 bases). The germline V and J ends were trimmed by 6 bases and 11 bases, with 16 bases remaining between them. Germline loops: CDR1 MNHEY, CDR2 SMNVEV (reference sequence). There are 12 residues in the CDR3. This chain's CDR3 is CASSYAGGSAFF. The CDR3 nucleotides are TGTGCCAGCAGCTATGCCGGGGGTTCTGCTTTCTTT.

The gene calls are TRBV19 and TRBJ2-1; D gene ambiguous. This CDR3 has 15 residues. CDR1 is LNHDA and CDR2 is SQIVND in the germline V gene (reference sequence). Trimming pared 3 bases from V and 2 bases from J, leaving 11 bases between. This CDR3 is CASSIYLRTYNEQFF. CDR3 nucleotide sequence: TGTGCCAGTAGTATCTATTTACGGACCTACAATGAGCAGTTCTTC.

The genes are TRBV4-1 and TRBJ2-4, with unresolved D. CDR1 and CDR2 from the germline V gene are MGHRA and YSYEKL. The CDR3 covers 15 residues. Trimming took off 3 bases at V and 5 bases at J, with 14 bases between the two ends. The CDR3 spells CASSQGSGPQNIQYF. For the CDR3, the DNA is TGCGCCAGCAGCCAGGGGTCTGGGCCCCAAAACATTCAGTACTTC.

The chain is built from TRBV5-1 and TRBJ1-4, with a possible D match to TRBD1 (6 bases). V lost 5 bases and J lost 8, with 13 bases in between. The CDR3 is 13 residues long. CDR1 SGHRS and CDR2 YFSETQ come from the germline V gene. Here the CDR3 reads CASRDSGQEKLFF. The DNA for the CDR3 is TGCGCCAGCAGGGACAGCGGACAGGAAAAACTGTTTTTT.

The chain is built from TRBV4-1 and TRBJ2-3, with 15 bases lining up with TRBD2. Germline V gene sequence: CDR1 MGHRA, CDR2 YSYEKL. V was pared by 0 bases and J by 5 bases, with 9 bases of the junction left unmatched. The length of the CDR3 is 19 residues. The CDR3 bases are TGCGCCAGCAGCCAAGATAGGTTTTCGGGACTAGCGGGAGGAGATACGCAGTATTTT. This translates into CASSQDRFSGLAGGDTQYF.

The chain carries TRBV27 and TRBJ2-5; 9 nucleotides agree with TRBD1. Losses at the gene ends were 7 bases for V and 2 bases for J; bases not matched to a gene: 8. The CDR3 length is 15 residues. The V gene's germline CDR1 is MNHEY and CDR2 SMNVEV (reference sequence). The CDR3 region has the DNA TGTGCCAGCACTACAGGGGGCGCGGATCAAGAGACCCAGTACTTC. It codes for CASTTGGADQETQYF.

This chain links TRBV27 with TRBJ1-4, with D perhaps TRBD1 (6 bases). The ends were cut back, 6 bases at V and 8 bases at J, with 19 bases in the middle. Germline V gene lookup returns CDR1 MNHEY and CDR2 SMNVEV (reference sequence). The CDR3 totals 15 residues. The CDR3 is CASSSEGVVREKLFF. As DNA, the CDR3 is TGTGCCAGCAGCTCAGAGGGGGTTGTTCGGGAAAAACTGTTTTTT. Looking up the rest from reference TRBV27 and TRBJ1-4 gives the full variable domain: EAQVTQNPRYLITVTGKKLTVTCSQNMNHEYMSWYRQDPGLGLRQIYYSMNVEVTDKGDVPEGYKVSRKEKRNFPLILESPSPNQTSLYFCASSSEGVVREKLFFGSGTQLSVL.

The chain carries TRBV6-5 and TRBJ1-2, with 7 bases identical to TRBD1. Germline CDR1 is MNHEY and CDR2 is SVGAGI. The CDR3 is 13 amino acids. V dropped 6 bases and J dropped 7; count of bases not matched to a gene: 8. The CDR3 bases are TGTGCCAGCAGCCAGACAGGGTTGGGTGGCTACACCTTC. It encodes CASSQTGLGGYTF.

The chain combines TRBV7-9 with TRBJ2-3; 7 bases are shared with TRBD2. Germline assignment: CDR1 SEHNR and CDR2 FQNEAQ (reference sequence). The CDR3 length is 16 residues. The V and J ends lost 4 bases and 1 base, in that order; junction bases with no gene match: 8. The CDR3 DNA is TGTGCCAGCAGCTCAGATTCGGCGGGGGGCACAGATACGCAGTATTTT. This encodes CASSSDSAGGTDTQYF.

V and J are TRBV6-6 and TRBJ2-5, with 9 bases aligning to TRBD2. The junction had 9 bases not matched to a gene; V was cut back by 5 bases and J by 5 bases. Germline CDR1 reads MNHNY; CDR2 reads SVGAGI (reference sequence). The CDR3 sequence is 15 residues long. The CDR3 sequence is CASSPRLAGFETQYF. CDR3 coding DNA: TGTGCCAGCAGTCCCCGGCTAGCGGGATTTGAGACCCAGTACTTC.

V usage is TRBV29-1 and J usage is TRBJ1-2, with 12 bases lining up with TRBD1. The germline V gene has CDR1 SQVTM and CDR2 ANQGSEA. V dropped 4 bases and J dropped 7; count of bases not matched to a gene: 7. This CDR3 spans 14 amino acids. DNA for the CDR3: TGCAGCGTTGGGAAAGGGACAGGGGGCATTGGCTACACCTTC. Amino acids: CSVGKGTGGIGYTF.

CDR3 nucleotide sequence: TGTGCCACCAGCGATGAGAGGGGTGAGCAGTTCTTC. It codes for CATSDERGEQFF. The gene calls are TRBV15 and TRBJ2-1; possibly TRBD1 or TRBD2 for D (5 bases each). Germline loops: CDR1 LNHNV, CDR2 YYDKDF (reference sequence). Trimming removed 5 bases at V and 9 bases at J, with 11 bases between. This CDR3 has 12 residues.

V usage is TRBV5-1 and J usage is TRBJ2-7; 10 positions match TRBD1. Germline lookup yields CDR1 SGHRS and CDR2 YFSETQ. The CDR3 covers 15 residues. The trim removed 6 bases at V and 1 base at J, leaving 7 bases unmatched. The CDR3 reads CASTRQGAGSYEQYF. The CDR3 region has the DNA TGCGCCAGCACTAGACAGGGGGCGGGGTCCTACGAGCAGTACTTC.

The rearrangement links TRBV11-3 to TRBJ2-2; TRBD2 might be the D (6 bases). Germline V CDR1 and CDR2: SGHNT, YENEEA. The V end was cut by 5 bases, the J end by 4 bases, with 23 bases between. This CDR3 region has 18 residues. CDR3 protein: CASSPQTYGGIVTGELFF. The CDR3 region has the DNA TGTGCCAGCAGCCCCCAAACGTACGGGGGTATCGTCACCGGGGAGCTGTTTTTT.